This T cell receptor (beta chain) was recovered during a study of cytomegalovirus exposure and HLA in healthy donors (dated by TCRdb to the late 2010s). About the study as a whole: According to an earlier analysis of 550 to 750 of the donors, 200 million or so T cells yielded over 100 million unique TCR beta sequences and about 300 Gb of sequence data. All discovery cohort repertoires had been generated using a single sequencing platform. To study patterns of TCR occurrence, a later analysis re-analyzed previously published TCR beta repertoires from under 750 donors and added high-resolution HLA genotyping. Among about 360 genotyped donors of the cohort, an average of about 240,000 unique TCR beta nucleotide sequences were sequenced per donor, about a sixth of them non-productive. In a later genetic analysis, genome-wide SNP genotypes for about 65% of the roughly 700 donors were used, and that subset was treated as a discovery cohort. The study was designed to test whether signatures of past pathogen exposure could be identified by cataloging public T cell receptors. To decide whether each TCR beta V gene segment behaved as functional or pseudogenic, an earlier analysis of some 580 of the donors relied on high-throughput TCR beta sequencing. In the later analysis, no new phenotypic data were used to find candidate immune exposures; instead, reliance was placed on TCR beta sequences and their occurrence across donors. HLA typing included class I and class II loci at four-digit resolution. Using immunosequencing, the study profiled T cell repertoires from about 610 subjects and related those repertoires to cytomegalovirus serostatus. An early release covering about 600 HLA-typed donors comprised about 300 gigabases of sequencing data and 85 million or so unique TCR sequences. To predict cytomegalovirus infection status, the study brought together high-throughput TCR immunosequencing, statistical association of individual TCRs with disease status, and machine learning. A separate validation cohort of roughly 130 different subjects was used in addition to the approximately 700-subject first cohort. Alongside the repertoire data, information on donor age, sex, ethnicity and CMV serostatus was compiled. The genetic ancestry cluster associated with self-reported Caucasian donors included 65% to 90% of the 350 to 500 genotyped donors. Typing coverage differed by locus: A, B, C, DRB1 and DQB1 were typed in roughly 620-640 donors, DQA1 in about 550, DPA1 in approximately 610, and DPB1 in 472. Five DR-DQ haplotypes were handled as single units for association and clustering because linkage in the cohort was strong.

On the study overall, not on this receptor specifically: The earlier analysis of some 560 of the donors excluded over 15 rarely observed V segments, including chromosome 9 orphons, because counts were too low. While some public TCRs were present in many individuals, most TCR sequences turned up only very rarely across donors. Assigning TCR associations to individual alleles was difficult when HLA alleles, especially DR and DQ, strongly co-occurred. A total of about 150 TCR beta chains were listed by the study as associated with cytomegalovirus. The cohort was sequenced for TCR beta chains only, and without alpha or paired-chain data the features that could be detected were limited. The sequencing pipeline was judged likely to have produced a cluster of highly shared sequence variants as a technical artifact. An association between a missense DCLRE1C variant and V-gene and J-gene trimming of TCR beta chains was found in a later genetic analysis and replicated in an independent cohort. In a later analysis, 16,951 TCR beta sequences were associated with specific HLA alleles at a false discovery rate of 0.05. An earlier analysis of 450 to 750 of the donors showed that most TCR beta V segments appeared in productive rearrangements either about 87% or about 30% of the time, which broadly matched IMGT annotations. In a later analysis, HLA-associated TCR beta chains showed more clonal expansion and lower generation probabilities than non-associated chains that were equally common. Because some donors lacked HLA typing at each locus, the association tests relied only on the typed subset. For the cohort, immune exposure information was limited to CMV serostatus. A further reported finding was that TCR beta sequences accurately predicted the HLA-A and HLA-B alleles for most subjects in the first cohort. The classifier was reported to diagnose cytomegalovirus status with high specificity and sensitivity in both the original cohort and the validation cohort. Most CMV-associated TCR beta chains appeared to be HLA-restricted in a later analysis, and the HLA associations seemed to be driven largely by CMV exposure. The authors suggested that the approach could potentially be extended to other disease states and immunological phenotypes. A later analysis found that TCR association rates varied across HLA loci, with DRB1 alleles showing the most associated TCRs and HLA-C alleles the fewest. Compared with the roughly 710-donor mean, donors in an Asian-associated ancestry cluster had fewer N-insertions in productive TCRs, according to a later genetic analysis. A later analysis reported that several top co-occurrence clusters appeared linked to parvovirus B19, influenza, CMV and Epstein-Barr virus. Correlated functional status among segregating V segments might be attributable to linkage disequilibrium, but an unknown experimental factor could not be ruled out. A few of the identified cytomegalovirus-associated TCR beta chains were confirmed in vitro to be specific for cytomegalovirus antigens. Some IMGT-functional V segments, including TRBV6-2 and TRBV6-3, could not be told apart with the 87-base-pair reads, so those segments were excluded. The presence/absence analyses assumed that sequencing depth was roughly uniform across donors, and that assumption may not be true.

The cohort comprised fewer than 750 healthy bone marrow donors. All cohort members were sampled while nominally healthy, although unrecorded immune exposures were likely present. The donor was CMV seronegative and belonged to the group of around 350 seronegative cohort members. Every donor gave a peripheral blood sample, and the peripheral blood mononuclear cells from that sample were used for TCR beta sequencing. Genomic DNA was extracted from the blood cell samples with the Qiagen DNeasy Blood Extraction Kit. Sequences LGHNA (CDR1) and YNFKEQ (CDR2) are obtained from the germline V gene. Trimming removed 1 base from V and 2 bases from J, leaving 9 bases between the germline ends. Including cysteine and phenylalanine, the CDR3 has 15 amino acids. CDR3 DNA is the only sequence kept; it has 45 bases, read in frame from the first base. Library preparation used the immunoSEQ multiplex PCR assay. For the multiplex PCR, a mixture combining 60 forward primers for TCR Vbeta segments and 13 reverse primers for TCR Jbeta segments was used. Amplification of the CDR3 region of rearranged TCR beta genes was performed with a multiplex PCR assay on genomic DNA. Amplified TCR beta libraries were sequenced as 87-base-pair reads on the Illumina HiSeq System. Per the original workflow: In a later analysis, 77 million or so unique TCR beta chains were counted across the 500 to 700 repertoires, and about 9.9 million of these chains were shared by at least two donors. Raw reads were error-corrected and collapsed into unique sequences by a nearest-neighbor algorithm in which closely related sequences were merged to remove PCR and sequencing errors. To assign V, D and J gene segments, CDR3 sequences were aligned to IMGT reference sequences. For a sequence to be retained, at least a six-nucleotide match to both a V gene segment and a J gene segment was required. A rearrangement counted as productive if the CDR3 had no stop codons and remained in frame with V and J, and every other rearrangement counted as non-productive. CDR3 was defined according to IMGT convention as the region running from the second conserved V-encoded cysteine to the conserved J-encoded phenylalanine. The earlier analysis of 500 to 600 of the donors excluded sequences that lacked an unambiguous match to a single V gene segment. In an earlier analysis of 500 to 750 of the donors, V segments were called functional above 56.7% productive rearrangements and were called segregating when the between-donor standard deviation exceeded 5%. A statistical classification framework was built to diagnose cytomegalovirus status from the catalog of TCR beta chain sequences. A later analysis assigned V and J genes by comparing TCR nucleotide sequences with IMGT/GENE-DB human TR gene sequences. The TCRdist pipeline was used in a later analysis to assign CDR3 sequences and most-parsimonious VDJ recombination scenarios. In a later analysis, each TCR beta chain was defined by its CDR3 amino acid sequence together with its V-gene family, and reads without a unique V-gene family were excluded. A later analysis removed 592 highly shared, low-generation-probability nucleotide sequences to deal with suspected cross-contamination and a sequencing artifact. For each public chain, a later analysis derived a clonal expansion index from normalized ranks of inferred template counts within each repertoire. A later analysis computed generation probabilities with a VDJ recombination model fitted to out-of-frame rearrangements, and checked the results against IGoR. In a later analysis, TCR-TCR, TCR-HLA and TCR-CMV co-occurrence was scored with hypergeometric tests, and a repertoire-size bias correction was applied to TCR pairs. To estimate false discovery rates, a later analysis permuted the HLA or CMV assignments 20 times. A later analysis grouped co-occurring TCRs with DBSCAN, adding TCRdist sequence similarity when clustering within HLA-allele-positive subsets. For co-occurrence clustering, repertoires with fewer than 30,000 or more than 120,000 public chains were excluded, along with four to six repertoires with anomalous nucleotide sharing. TCRdb stores this immuneACCESS table with in-frame sequences only. Part of the clones is absent; in the studies checked, under half of the shortfall reflects unresolved V genes, and no reason is known for the rest. V, J and clone size reflect that table, while D and trimming were determined from the DNA. The sample table shows under 150,000 clones, and 60% to 80% are seen once. Together, the top ten hold less than 2% of the sample.

Details on this clone: Its antigen remains undetermined. Per-base qualities were not stored, and no clone one base away is much larger.

The origin of this receptor is a woman aged 25-40 years in good health and CMV-seronegative. Here the chain combines TRBV4-2 and TRBJ2-1, and possibly TRBD2, on 7 matching bases. Sequences were obtained from PBMCs. This receptor carries the CDR3 CASSQGGGPYNEQFF. In nucleotides, the sequence is TGTGCCAGCAGCCAAGGGGGGGGCCCCTACAATGAGCAGTTCTTC.